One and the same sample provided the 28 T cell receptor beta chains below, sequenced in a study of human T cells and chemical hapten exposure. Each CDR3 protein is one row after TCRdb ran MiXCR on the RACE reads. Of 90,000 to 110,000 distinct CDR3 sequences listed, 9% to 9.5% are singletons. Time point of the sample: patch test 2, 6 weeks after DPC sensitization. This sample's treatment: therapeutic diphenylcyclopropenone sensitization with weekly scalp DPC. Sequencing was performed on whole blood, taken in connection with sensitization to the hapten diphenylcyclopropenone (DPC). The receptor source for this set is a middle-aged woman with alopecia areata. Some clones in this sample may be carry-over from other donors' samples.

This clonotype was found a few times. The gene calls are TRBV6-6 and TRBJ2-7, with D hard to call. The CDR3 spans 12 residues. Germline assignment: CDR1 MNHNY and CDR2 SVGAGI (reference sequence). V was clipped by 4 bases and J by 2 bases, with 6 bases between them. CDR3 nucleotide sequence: TGTGCCAGCAGTTTCGGTCCCTACGAGCAGTACTTC. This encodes CASSFGPYEQYF.

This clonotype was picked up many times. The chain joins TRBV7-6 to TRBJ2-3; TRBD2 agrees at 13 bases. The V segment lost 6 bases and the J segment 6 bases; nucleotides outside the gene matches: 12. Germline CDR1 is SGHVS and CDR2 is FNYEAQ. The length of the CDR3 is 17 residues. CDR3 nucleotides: TGTGCCAGCAGTCCTGGACTAGCGGGGGACCGCCCCGATACGCAGTATTTT. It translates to CASSPGLAGDRPDTQYF.

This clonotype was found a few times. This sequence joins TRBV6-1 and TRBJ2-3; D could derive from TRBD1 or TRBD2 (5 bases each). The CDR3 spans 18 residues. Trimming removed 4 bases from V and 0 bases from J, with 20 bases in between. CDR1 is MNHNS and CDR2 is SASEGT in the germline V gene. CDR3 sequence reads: CASSGHIWGFSSTDTQYF. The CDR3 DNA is TGTGCCAGCAGTGGCCACATATGGGGGTTCTCTAGCACAGATACGCAGTATTTT.

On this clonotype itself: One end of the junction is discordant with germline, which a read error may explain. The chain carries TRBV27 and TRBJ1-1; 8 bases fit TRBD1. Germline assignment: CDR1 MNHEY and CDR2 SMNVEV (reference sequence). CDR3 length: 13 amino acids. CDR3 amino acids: CASRSTGARVASF. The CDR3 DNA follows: TGTGCCAGCAGATCGACAGGGGCACGGGTAGCTTCCTTT.

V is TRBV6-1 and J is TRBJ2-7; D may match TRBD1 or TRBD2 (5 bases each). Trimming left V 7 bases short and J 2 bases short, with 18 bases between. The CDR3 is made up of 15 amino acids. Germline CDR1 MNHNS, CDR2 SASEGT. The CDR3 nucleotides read TGTGCCAGCACTGCCCGGGACCGGGGCCCCTACGAGCAGTACTTC. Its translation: CASTARDRGPYEQYF.

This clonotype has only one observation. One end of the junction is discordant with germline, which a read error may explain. CDR3 residues: CAIKDPTAATNTQYF. DNA for the CDR3: TGTGCCATCAAAGACCCCACCGCTGCCACAAATACGCAGTATTTT. The J gene is TRBJ2-3, the V gene TRBV10-3; D not certain. Germline lookup yields CDR1 ENHRY and CDR2 SYGVKD. The CDR3 is 15 residues long.

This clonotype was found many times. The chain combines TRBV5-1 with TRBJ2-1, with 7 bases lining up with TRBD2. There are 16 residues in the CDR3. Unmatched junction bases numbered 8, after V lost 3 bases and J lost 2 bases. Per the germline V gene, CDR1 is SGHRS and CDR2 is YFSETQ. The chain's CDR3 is CASSSMGGVTYNEQFF. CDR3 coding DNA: TGCGCCAGCAGCTCCATGGGGGGGGTAACCTACAATGAGCAGTTCTTC.

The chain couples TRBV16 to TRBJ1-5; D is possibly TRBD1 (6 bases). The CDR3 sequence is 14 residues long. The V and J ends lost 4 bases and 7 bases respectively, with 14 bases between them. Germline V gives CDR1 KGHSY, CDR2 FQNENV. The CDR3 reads CASSLDRIRQPQHF. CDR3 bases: TGTGCCAGCAGCCTAGACAGGATCAGGCAGCCCCAGCATTTT.

The CDR3 protein is CAWSGTGFNTGELFF. As DNA, the CDR3 is TGTGCCTGGAGTGGGACCGGGTTTAACACCGGGGAGCTGTTTTTT. V is TRBV30 and J is TRBJ2-2; no clear D gene. With 1 base removed from V and 2 bases from J, the gap between germline ends came to 11 bases. Germline lookup yields CDR1 GTSNPN and CDR2 SVGIG (reference sequence). There are 15 residues in the CDR3.

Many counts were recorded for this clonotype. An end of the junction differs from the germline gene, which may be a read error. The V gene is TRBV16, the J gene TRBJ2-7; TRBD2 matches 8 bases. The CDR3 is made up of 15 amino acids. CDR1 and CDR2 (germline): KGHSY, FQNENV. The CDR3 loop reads CASRHTGTRDPERYF. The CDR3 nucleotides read TGTGCCAGCAGACATACCGGGACTAGAGATCCCGAGCGGTACTTC.

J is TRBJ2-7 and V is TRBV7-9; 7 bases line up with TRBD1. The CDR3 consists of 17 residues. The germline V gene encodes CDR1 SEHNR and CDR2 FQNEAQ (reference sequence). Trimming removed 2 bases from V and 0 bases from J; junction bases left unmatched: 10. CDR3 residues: CASSLFMSWDSSYEQYF. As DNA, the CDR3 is TGTGCCAGCAGCTTATTCATGAGTTGGGACAGCTCCTACGAGCAGTACTTC.

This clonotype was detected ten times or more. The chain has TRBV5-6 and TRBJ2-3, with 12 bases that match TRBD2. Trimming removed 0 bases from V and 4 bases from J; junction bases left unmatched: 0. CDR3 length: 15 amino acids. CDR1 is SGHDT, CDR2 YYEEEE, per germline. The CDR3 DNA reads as TGTGCCAGCAGCTTGGGACTAGCGGGGGCAGATACGCAGTATTTT. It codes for CASSLGLAGADTQYF. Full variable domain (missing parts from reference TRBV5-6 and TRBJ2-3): DAGVTQSPTHLIKTRGQQVTLRCSPKSGHDTVSWYQQALGQGPQFIFQYYEEEERQRGNFPDRFSGHQFPNYSSELNVNALLLGDSALYLCASSLGLAGADTQYFGPGTRLTVL.

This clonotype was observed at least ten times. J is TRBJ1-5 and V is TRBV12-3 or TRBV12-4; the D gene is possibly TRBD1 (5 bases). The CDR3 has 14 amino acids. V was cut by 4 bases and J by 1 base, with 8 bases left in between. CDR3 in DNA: TGTGCCAGCAGTTCTTGGGGGAGCAATCAGCCCCAGCATTTT. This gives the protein CASSSWGSNQPQHF.

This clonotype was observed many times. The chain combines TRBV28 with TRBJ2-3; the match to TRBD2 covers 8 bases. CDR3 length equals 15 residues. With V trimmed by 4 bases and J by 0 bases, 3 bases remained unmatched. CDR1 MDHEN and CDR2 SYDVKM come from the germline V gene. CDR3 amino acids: CASSSGGHSTDTQYF. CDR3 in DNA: TGTGCCAGCAGTTCGGGGGGGCACAGCACAGATACGCAGTATTTT.

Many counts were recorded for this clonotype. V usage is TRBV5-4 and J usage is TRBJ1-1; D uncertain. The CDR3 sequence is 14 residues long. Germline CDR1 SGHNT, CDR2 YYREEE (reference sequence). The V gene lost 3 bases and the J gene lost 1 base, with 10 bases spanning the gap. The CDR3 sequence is CASSSQKTNTEAFF. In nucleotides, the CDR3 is TGTGCCAGCAGCTCACAAAAGACGAACACTGAAGCTTTCTTT.

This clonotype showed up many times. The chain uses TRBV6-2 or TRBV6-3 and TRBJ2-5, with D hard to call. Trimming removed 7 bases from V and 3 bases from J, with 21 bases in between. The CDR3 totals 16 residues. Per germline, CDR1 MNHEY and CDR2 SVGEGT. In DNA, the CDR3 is TGTGCCAGCATTAGAGGCTTTTCTTTGAGAGAAGAGACCCAGTACTTC. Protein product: CASIRGFSLREETQYF.

CDR3 in amino acids: CAIRGQGASYEQYF. The CDR3 nucleotides read TGTGCCATCAGGGGACAGGGGGCTTCCTACGAGCAGTACTTC. This sequence joins TRBV10-3 and TRBJ2-7; TRBD1 aligns across 12 bases. This CDR3 spans 14 amino acids. Per germline, CDR1 ENHRY and CDR2 SYGVKD. V trimming: 6 bases; J trimming: 1 base; junction bases outside the gene matches: 1.

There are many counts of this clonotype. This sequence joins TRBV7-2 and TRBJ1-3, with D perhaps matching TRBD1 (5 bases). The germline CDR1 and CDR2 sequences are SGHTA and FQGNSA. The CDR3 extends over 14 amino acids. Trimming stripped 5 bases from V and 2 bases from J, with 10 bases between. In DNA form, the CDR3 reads TGTGCCAGCAGCCTCTCGGGGGCTGGAAACACCATATATTTT. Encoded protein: CASSLSGAGNTIYF.

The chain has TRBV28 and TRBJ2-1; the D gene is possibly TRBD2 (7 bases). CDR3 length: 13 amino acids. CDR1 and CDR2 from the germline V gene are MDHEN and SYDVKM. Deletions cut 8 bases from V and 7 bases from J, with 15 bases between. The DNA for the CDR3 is TGTGCCAGCGGGGGGGCAGGGAGGAATGAGCAGTTCTTC. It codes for CASGGAGRNEQFF.

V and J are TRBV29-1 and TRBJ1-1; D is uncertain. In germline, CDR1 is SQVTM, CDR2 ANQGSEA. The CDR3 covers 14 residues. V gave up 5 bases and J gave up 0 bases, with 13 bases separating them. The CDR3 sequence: CSVRGASLNTEAFF. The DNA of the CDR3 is TGCAGCGTTCGAGGTGCCTCCCTGAACACTGAAGCTTTCTTT.

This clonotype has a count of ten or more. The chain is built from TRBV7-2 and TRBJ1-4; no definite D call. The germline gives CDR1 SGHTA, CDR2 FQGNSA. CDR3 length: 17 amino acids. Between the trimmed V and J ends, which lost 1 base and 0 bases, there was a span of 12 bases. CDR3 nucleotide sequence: TGTGCCAGCAGCTTAGTCTCCAAGGGTGCAACTAATGAAAAACTGTTTTTT. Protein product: CASSLVSKGATNEKLFF.

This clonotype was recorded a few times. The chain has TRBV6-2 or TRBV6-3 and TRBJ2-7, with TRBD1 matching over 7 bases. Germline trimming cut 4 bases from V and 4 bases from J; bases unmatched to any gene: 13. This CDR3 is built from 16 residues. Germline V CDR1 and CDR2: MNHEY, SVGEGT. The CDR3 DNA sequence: TGTGCCAGCAGTTCCCCCATCCCGGACAGGAATTACGAGCAGTACTTC. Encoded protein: CASSSPIPDRNYEQYF.

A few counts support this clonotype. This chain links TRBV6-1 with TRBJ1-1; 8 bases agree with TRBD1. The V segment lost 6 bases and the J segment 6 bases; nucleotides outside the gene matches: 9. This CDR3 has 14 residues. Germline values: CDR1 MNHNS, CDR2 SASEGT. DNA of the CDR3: TGTGCCAGCAGAACCTCAGGGGGCGTCGCTGAAGCTTTCTTT. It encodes CASRTSGGVAEAFF.

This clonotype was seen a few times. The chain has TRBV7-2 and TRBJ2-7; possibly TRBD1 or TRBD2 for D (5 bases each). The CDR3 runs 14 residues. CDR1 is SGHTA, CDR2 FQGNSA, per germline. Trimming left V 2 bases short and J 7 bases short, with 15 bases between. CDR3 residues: CASSLFAGRREQYF. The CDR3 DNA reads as TGTGCCAGCAGCTTATTCGCAGGGAGAAGGGAGCAGTACTTC.

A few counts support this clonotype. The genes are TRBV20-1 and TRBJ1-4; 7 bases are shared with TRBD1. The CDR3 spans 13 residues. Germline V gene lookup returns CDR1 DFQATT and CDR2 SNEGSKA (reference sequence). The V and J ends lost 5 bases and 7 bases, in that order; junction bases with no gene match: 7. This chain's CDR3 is CSAHRGGSEKLFF. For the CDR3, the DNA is TGCAGTGCTCACAGGGGAGGGAGTGAAAAACTGTTTTTT.

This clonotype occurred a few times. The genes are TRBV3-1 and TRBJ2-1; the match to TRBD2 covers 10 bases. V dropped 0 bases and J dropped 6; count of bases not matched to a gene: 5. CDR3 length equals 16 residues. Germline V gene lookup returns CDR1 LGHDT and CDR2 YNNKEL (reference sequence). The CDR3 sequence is CASSQEFGTSANEQFF. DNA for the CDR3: TGTGCCAGCAGCCAAGAGTTCGGGACTAGCGCCAATGAGCAGTTCTTC.

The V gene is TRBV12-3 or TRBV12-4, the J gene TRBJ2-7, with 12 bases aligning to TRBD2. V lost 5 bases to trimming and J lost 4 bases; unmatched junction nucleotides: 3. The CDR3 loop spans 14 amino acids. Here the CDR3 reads CASSPLAGGYEQYF. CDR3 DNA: TGTGCCAGCAGTCCACTAGCGGGGGGATACGAGCAGTACTTC.

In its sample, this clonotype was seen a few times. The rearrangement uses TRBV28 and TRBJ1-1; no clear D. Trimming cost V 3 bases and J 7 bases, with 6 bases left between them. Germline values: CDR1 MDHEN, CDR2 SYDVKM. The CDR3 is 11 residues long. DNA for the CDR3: TGTGCCAGCAGTTTGGCAGATGAAGCTTTCTTT. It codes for CASSLADEAFF. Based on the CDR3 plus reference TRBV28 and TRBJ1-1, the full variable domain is DVKVTQSSRYLVKRTGEKVFLECVQDMDHENMFWYRQDPGLGLRLIYFSYDVKMKEKGDIPEGYSVSREKKERFSLILESASTNQTSMYLCASSLADEAFFGQGTRLTVV.